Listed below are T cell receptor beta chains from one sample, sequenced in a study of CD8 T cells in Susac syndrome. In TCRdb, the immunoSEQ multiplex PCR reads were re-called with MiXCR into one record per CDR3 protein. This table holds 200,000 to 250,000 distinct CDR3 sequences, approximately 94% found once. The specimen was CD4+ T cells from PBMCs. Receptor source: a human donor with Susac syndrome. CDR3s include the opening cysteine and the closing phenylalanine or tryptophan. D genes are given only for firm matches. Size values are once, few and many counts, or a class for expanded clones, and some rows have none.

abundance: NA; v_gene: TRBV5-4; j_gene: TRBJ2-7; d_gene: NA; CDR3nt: TGTGCCAGCAGCTTGGAGTCAGGGGGGGCCTACGAGCAGTACTTC; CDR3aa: CASSLESGGAYEQYF
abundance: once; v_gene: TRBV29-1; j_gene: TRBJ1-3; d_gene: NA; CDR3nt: TGCAGCGTTGAAGGAGGGGATCCTTCTGGAAACACCATATATTTT; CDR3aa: CSVEGGDPSGNTIYF
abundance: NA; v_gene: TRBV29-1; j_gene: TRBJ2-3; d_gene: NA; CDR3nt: TGCAGCGTCGGACAGTCCACAGATACGCAGTATTTT; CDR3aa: CSVGQSTDTQYF
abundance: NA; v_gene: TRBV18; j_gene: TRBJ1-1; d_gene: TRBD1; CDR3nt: TGTGCCAGCTCACCTTCAGGACAGGGTACTGAAGCTTTCTTT; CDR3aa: CASSPSGQGTEAFF
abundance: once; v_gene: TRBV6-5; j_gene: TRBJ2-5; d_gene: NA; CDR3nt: TGTGCCAGCAGTTATAATGTAGGGGCCCAAGAGACCCAGTACTTC; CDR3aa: CASSYNVGAQETQYF
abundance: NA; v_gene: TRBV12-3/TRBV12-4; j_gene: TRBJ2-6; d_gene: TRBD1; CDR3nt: TGTGCCAGCAGTGGGGGGACAGGCGGGATCTCTGGGGCCAACGTCCTGACTTTC; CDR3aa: CASSGGTGGISGANVLTF
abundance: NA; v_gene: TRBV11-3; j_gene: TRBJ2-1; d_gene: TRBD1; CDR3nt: TGTGCCAGCAGCTTAGGGTGGGGACAGCCTTCCTACAATGAGCAGTTCTTC; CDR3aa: CASSLGWGQPSYNEQFF
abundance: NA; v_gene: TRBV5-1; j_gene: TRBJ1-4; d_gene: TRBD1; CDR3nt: TGCGCCAGCAGCTTGGCCGGGGACAGAAATGAAAAACTGTTTTTT; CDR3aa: CASSLAGDRNEKLFF
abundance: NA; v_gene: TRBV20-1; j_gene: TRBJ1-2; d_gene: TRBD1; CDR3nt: TGCAGTACGGGGGGACAGGCGAGCTATGGCTACACCTTC; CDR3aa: CSTGGQASYGYTF
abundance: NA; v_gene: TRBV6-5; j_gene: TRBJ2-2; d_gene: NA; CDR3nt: TGTGCCAGCAGCAATCGAGGGGGGGTCACCGGGGAGCTGTTTTTT; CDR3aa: CASSNRGGVTGELFF
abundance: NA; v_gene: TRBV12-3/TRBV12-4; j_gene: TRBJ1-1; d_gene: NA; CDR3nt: TGTGCCAGCAGGCTAGGGCCCGTTCCGAACACTGAAGCTTTCTTT; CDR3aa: CASRLGPVPNTEAFF
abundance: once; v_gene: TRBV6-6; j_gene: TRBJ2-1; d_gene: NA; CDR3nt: TGTGCCAGCAGTTACGATAGGATAGACAATGAGCAGTTCTTC; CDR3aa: CASSYDRIDNEQFF
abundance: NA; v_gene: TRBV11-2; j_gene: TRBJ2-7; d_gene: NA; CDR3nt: TGTGCCAGCAGCGCCCGTCGGACAGCGGCTTACGAGCAGTACTTC; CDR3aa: CASSARRTAAYEQYF
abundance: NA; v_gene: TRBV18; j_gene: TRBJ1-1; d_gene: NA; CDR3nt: TGTGCCAGCTCACCATCGACAGACGCCACGAACACTGAAGCTTTCTTT; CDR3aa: CASSPSTDATNTEAFF
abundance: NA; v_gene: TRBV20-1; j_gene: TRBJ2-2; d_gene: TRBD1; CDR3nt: TGCAGTGCTAGCGGAGCGGACAGGGGGTTCACCGGGGAGCTGTTTTTT; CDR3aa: CSASGADRGFTGELFF
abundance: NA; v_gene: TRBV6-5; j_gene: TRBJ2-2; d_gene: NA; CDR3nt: TGTGCCGCCAGTGTGGGGGTTGAGGAAACCGGGGAGCTGTTTTTT; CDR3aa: CAASVGVEETGELFF
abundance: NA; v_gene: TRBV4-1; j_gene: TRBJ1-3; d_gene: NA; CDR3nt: TGCGCCAGCAGCCAAGCTGACGGGCGCTCTGGAAACACCATATATTTT; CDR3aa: CASSQADGRSGNTIYF
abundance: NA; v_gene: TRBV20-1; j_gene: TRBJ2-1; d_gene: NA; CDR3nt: TGCAGTGCTAGAGTCTTGTCGTTACGGGATGAGCAGTTCTTC; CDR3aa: CSARVLSLRDEQFF
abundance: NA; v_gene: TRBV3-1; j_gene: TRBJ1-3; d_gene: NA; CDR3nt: TGTGCCAGCGGACTCCAGGCAGTTTCAGACACCATATATTTT; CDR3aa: CASGLQAVSDTIYF
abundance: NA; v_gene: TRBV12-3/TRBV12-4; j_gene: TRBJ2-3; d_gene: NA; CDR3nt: TGTGCCAGCAGGATAGCTGGGGGTACAGATACGCAGTATTTT; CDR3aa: CASRIAGGTDTQYF
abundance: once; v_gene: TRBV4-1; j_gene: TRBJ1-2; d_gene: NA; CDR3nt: TGCGCCAGCAGCCAACCTGGACGGACAATCTATGGCTACACCTTC; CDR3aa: CASSQPGRTIYGYTF
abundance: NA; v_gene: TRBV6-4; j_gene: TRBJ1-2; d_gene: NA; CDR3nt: TGTGCCAGCAGTGACGAGGGAGGTGGCTACACCTTC; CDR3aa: CASSDEGGGYTF
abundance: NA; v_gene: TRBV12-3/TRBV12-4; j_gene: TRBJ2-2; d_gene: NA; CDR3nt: TGTGCCAGCAGACCAGGACTGATGAACACCGGGGAGCTGTTTTTT; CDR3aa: CASRPGLMNTGELFF
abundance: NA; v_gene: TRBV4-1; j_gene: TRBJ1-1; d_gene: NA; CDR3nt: TGCGCCAGCAGCCAAGATTTGGACAGTACGAGACGGGATACTGAAGCTTTCTTT; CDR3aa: CASSQDLDSTRRDTEAFF
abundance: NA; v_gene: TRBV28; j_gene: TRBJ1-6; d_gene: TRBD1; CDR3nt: TGTGCCAGCAGTCCCCTTAGGGACAGAGATTCACCCCTCCACTTT; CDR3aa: CASSPLRDRDSPLHF
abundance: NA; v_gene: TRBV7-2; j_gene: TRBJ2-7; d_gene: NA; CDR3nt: TGTGCCAGCAGCTTAGTGCTCGGCGAGCAGTACTTC; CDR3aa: CASSLVLGEQYF
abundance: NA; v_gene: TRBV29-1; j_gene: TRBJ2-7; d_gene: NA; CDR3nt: TGCAGCGCCATCGGACAACCCCCCTACGAGCAGTACTTC; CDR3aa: CSAIGQPPYEQYF
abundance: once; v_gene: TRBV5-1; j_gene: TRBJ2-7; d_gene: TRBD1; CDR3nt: TGCGCCAGCAGCTCCCAGGGGGATTCCTACGAGCAGTACTTC; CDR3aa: CASSSQGDSYEQYF
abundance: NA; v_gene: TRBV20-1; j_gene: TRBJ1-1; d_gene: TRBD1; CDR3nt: TGCAGTGCGGTCCTTGGACAGGGGGGAACTGAAGCTTTCTTT; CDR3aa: CSAVLGQGGTEAFF
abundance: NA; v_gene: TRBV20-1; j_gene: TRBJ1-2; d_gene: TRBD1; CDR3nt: TGCAGGGCCCCCGGGACAGGGGATAACTATGGCTACACCTTC; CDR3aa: CRAPGTGDNYGYTF
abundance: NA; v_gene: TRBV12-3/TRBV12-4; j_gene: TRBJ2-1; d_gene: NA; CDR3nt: TGTGCCAGCAGTTTAGATCCCGTGGTGAACAATGAGCAGTTCTTC; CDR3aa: CASSLDPVVNNEQFF
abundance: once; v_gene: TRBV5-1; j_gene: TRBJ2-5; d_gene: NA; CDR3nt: TGCGCCAGCAGCTTGATCTTACAAGAGACCCAGTACTTC; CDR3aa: CASSLILQETQYF
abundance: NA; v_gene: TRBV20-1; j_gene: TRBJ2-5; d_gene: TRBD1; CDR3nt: TGCAGTGCTAGAGATCAGGGGGCAGCGGGAGAGACCCAGTACTTC; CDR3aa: CSARDQGAAGETQYF
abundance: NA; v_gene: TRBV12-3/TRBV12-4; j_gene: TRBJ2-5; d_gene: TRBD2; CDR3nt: TGTGCCAGCAGTTGGGTCACGGGGGGGTACCAAGAGACCCAGTACTTC; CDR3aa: CASSWVTGGYQETQYF
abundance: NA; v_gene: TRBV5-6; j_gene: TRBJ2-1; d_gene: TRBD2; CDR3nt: TGTGCCAGCAGCCCTCTAGCGGGGGAGACAAATGAGCAGTTCTTC; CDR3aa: CASSPLAGETNEQFF
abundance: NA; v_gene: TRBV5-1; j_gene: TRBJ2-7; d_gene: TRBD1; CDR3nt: TGCGCCAGCAGCTTGGGACAGGGGGCCTTCGAGCAGTACTTC; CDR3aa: CASSLGQGAFEQYF
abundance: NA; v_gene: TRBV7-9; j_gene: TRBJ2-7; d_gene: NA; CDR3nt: TGTGCCAGCAGCTTAGGGCGTCGGGACGACTACGAGCAGTACTTC; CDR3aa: CASSLGRRDDYEQYF
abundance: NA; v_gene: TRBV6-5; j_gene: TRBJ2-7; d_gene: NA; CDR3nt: TGTGCCAGCAGTTACTCGATGGTCGAGGCAATAGGGTCCTACGAGCAGTACTTC; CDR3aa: CASSYSMVEAIGSYEQYF
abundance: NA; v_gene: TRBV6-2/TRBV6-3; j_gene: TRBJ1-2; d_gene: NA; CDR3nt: TGTGCCAGCAGTTACTCAAGAGAGCCCCCAGCTAACTATGGCTACACCTTC; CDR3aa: CASSYSREPPANYGYTF
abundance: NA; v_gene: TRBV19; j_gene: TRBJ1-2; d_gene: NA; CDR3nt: TGTGCCAGTAGTCCCAGTGTGGTCTATGGCTACACCTTC; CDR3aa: CASSPSVVYGYTF
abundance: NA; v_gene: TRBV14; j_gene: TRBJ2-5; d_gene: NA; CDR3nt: TGTGCCAGCAGCCAAGAGGAAGCCAAAGAGACCCAGTACTTC; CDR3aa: CASSQEEAKETQYF
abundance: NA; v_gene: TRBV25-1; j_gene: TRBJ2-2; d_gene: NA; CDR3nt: TGTGCCAGCAGTGCCTCTACGGCCACCGGGGAGCTGTTTTTT; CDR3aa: CASSASTATGELFF
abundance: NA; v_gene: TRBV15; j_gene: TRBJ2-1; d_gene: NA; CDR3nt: TGTGCCACCAGCAGAGACCCAGACGGGGAGCACAATGAGCAGTTCTTC; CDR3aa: CATSRDPDGEHNEQFF
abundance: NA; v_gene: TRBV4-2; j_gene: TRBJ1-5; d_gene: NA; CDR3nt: TGTGCCAGCAGCCAAGATGCGGAGGCCCAGCATTTT; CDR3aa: CASSQDAEAQHF
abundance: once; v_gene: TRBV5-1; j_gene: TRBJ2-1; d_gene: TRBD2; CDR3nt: TGCGCCAGCAGCTTCTCGACTAGCGGGGGAAATGAGCAGTTCTTC; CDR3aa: CASSFSTSGGNEQFF
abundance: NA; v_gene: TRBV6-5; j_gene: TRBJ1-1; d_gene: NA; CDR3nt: TGTGCCAGCAGTTACTCGGGGGAAATCCTCACTGAAGCTTTCTTT; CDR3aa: CASSYSGEILTEAFF
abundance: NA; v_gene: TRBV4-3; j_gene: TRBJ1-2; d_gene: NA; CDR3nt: TGCGCCAGCAGCCTTCAATCTCGGGACGCCAATTCGTGGACCTTC; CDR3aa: CASSLQSRDANSWTF
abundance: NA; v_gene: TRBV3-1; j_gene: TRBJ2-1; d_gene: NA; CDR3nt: TGTGCCAGCAGCCAAGGCCGGGGCTTAGGGGAGCAGTTCTTC; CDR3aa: CASSQGRGLGEQFF
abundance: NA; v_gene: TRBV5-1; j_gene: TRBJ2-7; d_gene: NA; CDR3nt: TGCGCCAGCGTCTCACAGGGAGAGGACGAGCAGTACTTC; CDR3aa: CASVSQGEDEQYF
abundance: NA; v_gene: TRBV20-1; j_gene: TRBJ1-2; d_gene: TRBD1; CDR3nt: TGCAGTGCTAGATACAGGGGCACGGACTATGGCTACACCTTC; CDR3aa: CSARYRGTDYGYTF
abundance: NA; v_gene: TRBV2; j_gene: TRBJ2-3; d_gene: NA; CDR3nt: TGTGCCAGCGCCCCCGCCCTAGGGGCGCAGTATTTT; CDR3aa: CASAPALGAQYF
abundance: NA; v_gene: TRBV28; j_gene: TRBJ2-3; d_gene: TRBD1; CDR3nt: TGTGCCAGCAAAGGCATGACAGGGAGAAGCACAGATACGCAGTATTTT; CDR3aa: CASKGMTGRSTDTQYF
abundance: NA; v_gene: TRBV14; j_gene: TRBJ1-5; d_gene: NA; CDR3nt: TGTGCCAGCAGCCTCCCGGGTGATCAGCCCCAGCATTTT; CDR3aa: CASSLPGDQPQHF
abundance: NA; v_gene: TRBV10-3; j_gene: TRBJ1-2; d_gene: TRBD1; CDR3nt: TGTGCCACCCGCGGACAGGACGAAAAAGGCTATGGCTACACCTTC; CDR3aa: CATRGQDEKGYGYTF